These T cell receptor beta chains were read from a single sample in a study of blood T cell repertoires in COVID-19. Profiling relied on immunoSEQ multiplex PCR, and the TCRdb table lists in-frame clones only, not all of them. The repertoire includes approximately 250,000 clones, approximately 90% of them detected once, and around 2% sits in the top ten. The source material was PBMCs or T cells enriched from blood (not recorded which). These receptor sequences come from a woman aged 60-75 years in a cohort exposed to, infected with or recovered from COVID-19 (not recorded which). Both conserved end residues are part of each CDR3. D genes are given only for firm matches. Clone size, where shown, is once, few, many, or a class for clones that have expanded.

TRBV28	.	TRBJ1-4	.	TGTGCCGCCGCCCAGGGTTCAATGAATTTAGGGAAACTGTTTTTT	CAAAQGSMNLGKLFF
TRBV4-1	.	TRBJ1-5	TRBD1	TGCGCCAGCAGCCAAGGAGGACAGGGTGAATTGAGCAATCAGCCCCAGCATTTT	CASSQGGQGELSNQPQHF
TRBV2	.	TRBJ2-2	.	TGTGCCAGCAGTCCCCAGGGTGCGGCCGGGGAGCTGTTTTTT	CASSPQGAAGELFF
TRBV19	.	TRBJ1-4	TRBD1	TGTGCCAGTAGGACAGGGGGCACTAATGAAAAACTGTTTTTT	CASRTGGTNEKLFF
TRBV4-3	.	TRBJ2-1	TRBD2	TGCGCCAGCAGCCAAGCGGGCGGGAGCTCCTACAATGAGCAGTTCTTC	CASSQAGGSSYNEQFF
TRBV29-1	.	TRBJ2-2	.	TGCAGCGTTGAAGTAAGAGACAGCACCGGGGAGCTGTTTTTT	CSVEVRDSTGELFF
TRBV28	.	TRBJ1-1	.	TGTGCCAGCGCCGTCCAGGGAGGAGGTGAAGCTTTCTTT	CASAVQGGGEAFF
TRBV6-2/TRBV6-3	.	TRBJ1-1	TRBD1	TGTGCCAGCAGTCTACAGGGGAAGCCTGAAGCTTTCTTT	CASSLQGKPEAFF
TRBV20-1	.	TRBJ1-6	.	TGCAGTGCTAGTGCATCTTACGTCTCCATTTTCGGCCACTTT	CSASASYVSIFGHF
TRBV6-5	.	TRBJ2-1	TRBD1	TGTGCCAGCAGGAAAGACAGGGTCGAGTTCTTC	CASRKDRVEFF
TRBV2	.	TRBJ1-5	.	TGTGCCAGCGGGGAAGACAGCACCAATCAGCCCCAGCATTTT	CASGEDSTNQPQHF
TRBV7-9	once	TRBJ2-3	TRBD2	TGTGCCAGCAGCTTCCCCCGCGGCGGGAGAACTAGCACAGATACGCAGTATTTT	CASSFPRGGRTSTDTQYF
TRBV6-6	.	TRBJ2-1	TRBD2	TGTGCCAGCGCCCGGGGGGTGGGTGAGCAGTTCTTC	CASARGVGEQFF
TRBV6-6	.	TRBJ2-2	TRBD1	TGTGCCAGCAGTTACATAGGGGGCGCCACCGGGGAGCTGTTTTTT	CASSYIGGATGELFF
TRBV5-1	.	TRBJ2-5	.	TGCGCCAGCAGCTGGGCCCGGGGAGGAGAGACCCAGTACTTC	CASSWARGGETQYF
TRBV30	.	TRBJ2-5	TRBD2	TGTGCCTGGAGTGATCTAGCGGGAGTTGAGACCCAGTACTTC	CAWSDLAGVETQYF
TRBV28	.	TRBJ2-3	TRBD1	TGTGCCAGCAGTCCGGGACAGGGGCGATGGGGCTCCACAGATACGCAGTATTTT	CASSPGQGRWGSTDTQYF
TRBV6-2/TRBV6-3	.	TRBJ2-3	.	TGTGCCAGCAGTTACGGCAGACTCTACACAGATACGCAGTATTTT	CASSYGRLYTDTQYF
TRBV11-2	few	TRBJ1-4	.	TGTGCCAGCAGCTTGAACCTTAGTGGTGAAAAACTGTTTTTT	CASSLNLSGEKLFF
TRBV28	.	TRBJ1-2	TRBD1	TGTGCCAGCAGTTTCCGGGTCTACAGGGGGCAAGCTAACTATGGCTACACCTTC	CASSFRVYRGQANYGYTF
TRBV19	.	TRBJ1-2	TRBD1	TGTGCCAGTAGTACCGACAGGGTCTATGGCTACACCTTC	CASSTDRVYGYTF
TRBV7-8	.	TRBJ2-5	TRBD1	TGTGCCAGCAGCTTGGACAGGGGGCCGGTGGGGGAGACCCAGTACTTC	CASSLDRGPVGETQYF
TRBV11-2	.	TRBJ2-1	TRBD2	TGTGCCAGCAGCTTTTCAACGGGAGGGTTCAATGAGCAGTTCTTC	CASSFSTGGFNEQFF
TRBV14	.	TRBJ2-7	.	TGTGCCAGCAGCCGGGCCGCCATCTACGAGCAGTACTTC	CASSRAAIYEQYF
TRBV3-1/TRBV3-2	.	TRBJ1-4	TRBD1	TGTGCCAGCAGCGCCCGGGACAGGGTTGAAAAACTGTTTTTT	CASSARDRVEKLFF
TRBV6-5	.	TRBJ2-7	.	TGTGCCAGCGGCTCGACAGGTCCAATCTCCTACGAGCAGTACTTC	CASGSTGPISYEQYF
TRBV29-1	.	TRBJ2-1	TRBD1	TGCAGCGCCCTACGACGGGACAGGGCCTACAATGAGCAGTTCTTC	CSALRRDRAYNEQFF
TRBV3-1/TRBV3-2	.	TRBJ2-7	TRBD1	TGTGCCAGCAGCCTAAGGACAGGGACCCACGAGCAGTACTTC	CASSLRTGTHEQYF
TRBV7-3	.	TRBJ2-1	.	TGTGCCAGCAGCTTGCTAGGAGGGCGGAATGAGCAGTTCTTC	CASSLLGGRNEQFF
TRBV6-5	few	TRBJ1-1	.	TGTGCCAGCAGTCCATATCAGAAACTGAACACTGAAGCTTTCTTT	CASSPYQKLNTEAFF
TRBV6-5	.	TRBJ2-1	.	TGTGCCAGCAGATCTCCCCGGGACTCGATCAATGAGCAGTTCTTC	CASRSPRDSINEQFF
TRBV5-6	.	TRBJ1-1	.	TGTGCCAGCAGCTTGGGACGGGGAATGAACACTGAAGCTTTCTTT	CASSLGRGMNTEAFF
TRBV2	.	TRBJ2-1	TRBD2	TGTGCCAGCAGTGCCCCCCTTACTAGCGGGATCCGGGATGAGCAGTTCTTC	CASSAPLTSGIRDEQFF
TRBV10-3	.	TRBJ2-3	TRBD1	TGTGCCATCAGTACGGGACAGGGGGGAGATACGCAGTATTTT	CAISTGQGGDTQYF
TRBV6-5	.	TRBJ2-7	.	TGTGCCAGCAGTTACTCGATAGCCTACGAGCAGTACTTC	CASSYSIAYEQYF
TRBV5-1	.	TRBJ2-3	TRBD2	TGCGCCAGCAGCTTGGAGGTAGCGGGAGGGCCCACAGATACGCAGTATTTT	CASSLEVAGGPTDTQYF
TRBV7-2	.	TRBJ1-4	.	TGTGCCAGCAGCTTATTCCAGGGGAGGGCTAATGAAAAACTGTTTTTT	CASSLFQGRANEKLFF
TRBV7-6	.	TRBJ2-2	TRBD2	TGTGCCAGCAGCCCCATTAGCGGGAGGGCCAGCGGGGAGCTGTTTTTT	CASSPISGRASGELFF
TRBV5-1	.	TRBJ2-7	TRBD2	TGCGCCAGCAGCCCCCGGACTAGCGGGAGTGGGGAGCAGTACTTC	CASSPRTSGSGEQYF
TRBV13	.	TRBJ2-2	TRBD2	TGTGCCAGCAGCTCTAGCGGGAGCGGTACCGGGGAGCTGTTTTTT	CASSSSGSGTGELFF
TRBV4-3	.	TRBJ2-2	TRBD2	TGCGCCAGCAGCCAACATTTAGCGGGCACCGGGGAGCTGTTTTTT	CASSQHLAGTGELFF
TRBV4-2	.	TRBJ2-2	TRBD2	TGTGCCAGCAGCCAAGATAGTGGGACTAGCGGGACTCGGAACACCGGGGAGCTGTTTTTT	CASSQDSGTSGTRNTGELFF
TRBV7-2	once	TRBJ2-2	TRBD2	TGTGCCAGCAGCCACACTAGCGATACGAACACCGGGGAGCTGTTTTTT	CASSHTSDTNTGELFF
TRBV28	.	TRBJ2-1	TRBD2	TGTGCCAGCAGTTCGATACTAGCGGGAGGCTCTCAGAGCTCCTACAATGAGCAGTTCTTC	CASSSILAGGSQSSYNEQFF
TRBV7-6	.	TRBJ2-3	TRBD2	TGTGCCAGCAGCTGGGCTAGCGGGAGGTTGAATACGCAGTATTTT	CASSWASGRLNTQYF
TRBV19	.	TRBJ1-6	.	TGTGCCAGTAGTATTGGGCAGGGTTATTCACCCCTCCACTTT	CASSIGQGYSPLHF
TRBV21-1	few	TRBJ2-7	.	TGTGCCAGCAGCGCGTCCCGGGACAGGGCAAGCTCCTACGAGCAGTACTTC	CASSASRDRASSYEQYF
TRBV30	.	TRBJ2-5	.	TGTGCCTGGATCACTAGCTACGAGACCCAGTACTTC	CAWITSYETQYF
TRBV9	.	TRBJ2-4	.	TGTGCCAGCAGCGGGGCCAGGAACATTCAGTACTTC	CASSGARNIQYF
TRBV18	.	TRBJ2-1	TRBD2	TGTGCCAGCTCGCAAACCGGGACTAGCGGCAATGAGCAGTTCTTC	CASSQTGTSGNEQFF
TRBV5-4	.	TRBJ2-5	TRBD2	TGTGCCAGCAGCCCGGGACTAGCGGGAGGCCCACAAGAGACCCAGTACTTC	CASSPGLAGGPQETQYF